The 10 T cell receptor beta chains given below trace back to one sample, sequenced in a study of shared T cell receptors in the human thymus. Profiled with immunoSEQ multiplex PCR; TCRdb holds only in-frame clones, not every one. Altogether roughly 710,000 clones are present, 75% to 90% being singletons, with the ten largest covering roughly 0.01%. This same sample was also taken into another study, of human thymus T cells.

What was sequenced was thymocytes. These receptors originate from a girl in the first two years of life with a congenital heart defect.

The V call is TRBV6-5, the J call TRBJ1-6; TRBD1 agrees at 9 bases. The CDR3 has 14 amino acids. Germline V gene lookup returns CDR1 MNHEY and CDR2 SVGAGI. With V trimmed by 7 bases and J by 7 bases, 5 bases remained unmatched. The CDR3 reads CASKRDRVNSPLHF. In DNA form, the CDR3 reads TGTGCCAGCAAACGGGACAGGGTAAATTCACCCCTCCACTTT.

The chain uses TRBV6-5 and TRBJ1-3; D is perhaps TRBD1 (6 bases). Between the trimmed V and J ends, which lost 2 bases and 0 bases, there was a span of 8 bases. Germline V CDR1 and CDR2: MNHEY, SVGAGI. The CDR3 length is 15 residues. The CDR3 loop is CASSYPQGSGNTIYF. Written as DNA, the CDR3 is TGTGCCAGCAGTTACCCACAGGGCTCTGGAAACACCATATATTTT.

In this sample, this clone turned up a few times. The rearrangement links TRBV11-2 to TRBJ2-7; unclear D gene. The germline CDR1 and CDR2 sequences are SGHAT and FQNNGV. There are 12 residues in the CDR3. Between the trimmed V and J ends, which lost 1 base and 6 bases, there was a span of 7 bases. The CDR3 reads CASSLGPFEQYF. The CDR3 nucleotides are TGTGCCAGCAGCTTAGGTCCTTTCGAGCAGTACTTC.

This CDR3 reads CASSYGEGAAYEQYF. The CDR3 nucleotides read TGTGCCAGCAGTTACGGTGAGGGGGCAGCCTACGAGCAGTACTTC. The genes are TRBV27 and TRBJ2-7; the match to TRBD1 covers 7 bases. V dropped 4 bases and J dropped 2; count of bases not matched to a gene: 8. Germline V gives CDR1 MNHEY, CDR2 SMNVEV (reference sequence). The CDR3 length is 15 residues.

The V call is TRBV7-9, the J call TRBJ1-2; D perhaps matches TRBD1 (6 bases). The CDR3 is 15 residues long. The germline V gene has CDR1 SEHNR and CDR2 FQNEAQ (reference sequence). V gave up 5 bases and J gave up 0 bases, with 13 bases separating them. CDR3 sequence: CASSGRNRANYGYTF. The CDR3 coding sequence is TGTGCCAGCAGCGGCCGGAACAGGGCTAACTATGGCTACACCTTC.

This chain connects TRBV7-4 to TRBJ1-2; 9 bases fit TRBD1. The CDR3 extends over 13 amino acids. With 5 bases clipped from V and 8 bases from J, the junction kept 6 bases outside the gene matches. Germline assignment: CDR1 SGHVT and CDR2 SQSDAQ. The CDR3 DNA reads TGTGCCAGCAGCCTGGGACAGGGCAGAGGCTACACCTTC. Protein sequence: CASSLGQGRGYTF.

The V and J genes are TRBV6-1 and TRBJ1-3; the D gene is possibly TRBD1 (6 bases). In germline, CDR1 is MNHNS, CDR2 SASEGT. This CDR3 is 14 amino acids long. The germline V and J ends were trimmed by 6 bases and 0 bases, with 9 bases remaining between them. DNA of the CDR3: TGTGCCAGCAGGAGACAGGTCTCTGGAAACACCATATATTTT. Residues: CASRRQVSGNTIYF.

In this sample, this clone turned up once. The V gene is TRBV9, the J gene TRBJ2-2, with D perhaps TRBD1 (5 bases). From germline, CDR1 is SGDLS and CDR2 YYNGEE. The CDR3 contains 17 residues. The V end lost 1 base, the J end lost 2 bases, and 15 bases lay between the germline ends. The CDR3 region is CASSVCETEHNTGELFF. The CDR3 DNA reads TGTGCCAGCAGCGTATGTGAGACAGAGCACAACACCGGGGAGCTGTTTTTT.

This clone occurred a few times. This chain links TRBV9 with TRBJ2-1; a weak D match, TRBD2 (6 bases). The CDR3 is 16 amino acids. V was cut by 4 bases and J by 4 bases, with 18 bases left in between. Germline lookup yields CDR1 SGDLS and CDR2 YYNGEE. Here the CDR3 DNA reads TGTGCCAGCAGCACTAGAGGCGGGGTGGGGTACAATGAGCAGTTCTTC. This gives the protein CASSTRGGVGYNEQFF.

This chain links TRBV6-5 with TRBJ2-7; D unclear. Germline lookup yields CDR1 MNHEY and CDR2 SVGAGI. Trimming pared 2 bases from V and 3 bases from J, leaving 14 bases between. This CDR3 has 15 residues. The CDR3 DNA sequence: TGTGCCAGCAGTTACACCTCTCGCGTTCGCTACGAGCAGTACTTC. Its protein is CASSYTSRVRYEQYF.